This record covers a single T cell receptor beta chain. Its specificity is not known. The entry originates in a study of cytomegalovirus exposure and HLA in healthy donors. The V gene's germline CDR1 is PRHDT and CDR2 FYEKMQ (reference sequence). The CDR3 is made up of 14 amino acids. Trimming shortened V by 5 bases and J by 4 bases, and 15 bases separated the two germline ends. Study-wide results and limits: CMV serostatus stood as the only immune exposure information on hand. Confirmation was obtained in vitro that a few CMV-associated chains are specific for CMV antigens.

PCR amplification relied on 60 Vbeta primers (plus 13 Jbeta primers). Using immunoSEQ multiplex PCR, the repertoire was profiled, and TCRdb retains in-frame clones only, with some absent. The table records some 170,000 clones, more than 65% of them present only once. The V gene is TRBV13, the J gene TRBJ2-7; possibly TRBD1 for D (6 bases). The sequencing sample was made of PBMCs. The origin of this receptor is a woman in her twenties or thirties in good health and CMV-seronegative. CDR3 amino acids: CASSRTRTDYEQYF. DNA for the CDR3: TGTGCCAGCAGCCGAACCCGGACAGATTACGAGCAGTACTTC.